A selection of T cell receptor beta chains follows, all from one sample in a study of T-cell reconstitution after alpha-beta-depleted transplantation in children. TCRdb called the PCR reads again in MiXCR, with one record for every CDR3 protein. Here the sample spans about 300,000 distinct CDR3 sequences, around 10% being singletons. The input for sequencing was PBMCs, taken before TCRalphabeta/CD19-depleted stem cell transplant. Receptor source: a boy under three years old with acute myeloid leukemia, due to receive a stem cell transplant. Both conserved end residues are part of each CDR3. A D gene is named only where the DNA matches it firmly. Not all rows give a size; the values are once, few, many and, for expanded clones, a class.

CDR3 protein,CDR3 DNA,D gene,J gene,clone size,V gene
CASSLGQGMAEAFF,TGTGCCAGCAGCTTGGGACAGGGAATGGCTGAAGCTTTCTTT,TRBD1,TRBJ1-1,few,TRBV13
CSVALGQSNGYTF,TGCAGCGTTGCCTTGGGACAGTCGAATGGCTACACCTTC,TRBD1,TRBJ1-2,many,TRBV29-1
CASSADRGRELFF,TGTGCCAGCAGTGCGGACAGGGGCCGGGAGCTGTTTTTT,TRBD1,TRBJ2-2,many,TRBV6-4
CASSLVAGAVQETQYF,TGTGCCAGCAGCTTAGTTGCGGGGGCCGTCCAAGAGACCCAGTACTTC,.,TRBJ2-5,.,TRBV7-2
CASSVEPAGANTGELFF,TGTGCCAGCAGCGTAGAACCAGCGGGCGCTAACACCGGGGAGCTGTTTTTT,.,TRBJ2-2,few,TRBV9
CASSRRGTSGRGGTDTQYF,TGTGCCAGTTCCCGGAGGGGGACTAGCGGGAGGGGGGGCACAGATACGCAGTATTTT,TRBD2,TRBJ2-3,few,TRBV6-1
CASSFQIVSRIYEQYF,TGTGCCAGCAGTTTTCAGATAGTATCGCGGATCTACGAGCAGTACTTC,.,TRBJ2-7,many,TRBV12-3/TRBV12-4
CASSQEVTGLSNTGELFF,TGTGCCAGCAGCCAAGAGGTGACAGGGCTCTCGAACACCGGGGAGCTGTTTTTT,TRBD1,TRBJ2-2,few,TRBV3-1
CASSVVGGPETQYF,TGCGCCAGCAGCGTTGTGGGGGGACCGGAGACCCAGTACTTC,.,TRBJ2-5,many,TRBV5-1
CASSGPGWRDENTGELFF,TGTGCCAGCAGCGGACCAGGATGGCGGGACGAGAACACCGGGGAGCTGTTTTTT,.,TRBJ2-2,many,TRBV11-1
CASSLGLAGVSFSSTDTQYF,TGCGCCAGCAGCTTGGGGCTAGCGGGGGTTTCCTTCTCTAGCACAGATACGCAGTATTTT,TRBD2,TRBJ2-3,many,TRBV5-1
CASSPDPGLPLGDTQYF,TGTGCCAGCAGTCCAGACCCGGGACTACCACTGGGGGATACGCAGTATTTT,TRBD2,TRBJ2-3,many,TRBV6-1
CASNPRGLLPYEQYF,TGTGCCAGCAACCCCCGTGGTCTGTTACCCTACGAGCAGTACTTC,.,TRBJ2-7,many,TRBV11-2
CASSPLERGRSDYEQYF,TGTGCCAGCTCACCATTGGAAAGGGGTCGATCAGACTACGAGCAGTACTTC,.,TRBJ2-7,.,TRBV18
CASSEGVLYSNQPQHF,TGTGCCTCCTCGGAAGGGGTTCTATATAGCAATCAGCCCCAGCATTTT,.,TRBJ1-5,.,TRBV7-8
CASALPTSGNNEQFF,TGTGCCAGCGCCCTCCCGACTAGCGGGAACAATGAGCAGTTCTTC,TRBD2,TRBJ2-1,many,TRBV27
CSARWGQGAGYEQYF,TGCAGTGCTAGGTGGGGGCAGGGGGCTGGGTACGAGCAGTACTTC,TRBD1,TRBJ2-7,many,TRBV20-1
CASSSPWTSEETQYF,TGTGCCAGCAGTTCCCCTTGGACTAGCGAAGAGACCCAGTACTTC,TRBD2,TRBJ2-5,.,TRBV28
CATSRLFTGPQFF,TGTGCCACCAGCAGGCTTTTCACCGGGCCGCAGTTCTTC,.,TRBJ2-1,many,TRBV15
CASRLAGTDPQYF,TGTGCCAGCAGACTAGCGGGAACAGATCCGCAGTATTTT,TRBD2,TRBJ2-3,once,TRBV7-6
CASSSLAAGTTQYF,TGTGCCAGCTCATCGCTAGCGGCGGGCACTACGCAGTATTTT,TRBD2,TRBJ2-3,few,TRBV18
CASSSPPGFLREKLFF,TGTGCCAGCAGCTCCCCCCCGGGCTTCCTGAGGGAAAAACTGTTTTTT,.,TRBJ1-4,few,TRBV7-6
CASSEYFSGQGIYNEQFF,TGTGCCAGCAGTGAATATTTTTCCGGACAGGGAATCTACAATGAGCAGTTCTTC,TRBD1,TRBJ2-1,.,TRBV25-1
CATSRGAGVQPQHF,TGTGCCACCAGCAGAGGGGCAGGTGTTCAGCCCCAGCATTTT,.,TRBJ1-5,.,TRBV15
CASGAGPQETQYF,TGTGCCTCAGGCGCAGGGCCCCAAGAGACCCAGTACTTC,.,TRBJ2-5,many,TRBV25-1
CASSSFLAGAHEQYF,TGTGCCAGCAGCTCCTTCTTAGCGGGAGCCCACGAGCAGTACTTC,TRBD2,TRBJ2-7,few,TRBV11-2
CASRPRYTGTSGTNTGELFF,TGTGCCAGCAGACCTAGATATACCGGGACTAGCGGAACGAACACCGGGGAGCTGTTTTTT,TRBD2,TRBJ2-2,many,TRBV11-2
CASSSGAGSNQPQHF,TGTGCCAGCAGTTCGGGGGCGGGCTCCAATCAGCCCCAGCATTTT,.,TRBJ1-5,.,TRBV25-1
CASSLDPTGELFF,TGCGCCAGCAGCTTAGACCCAACCGGGGAGCTGTTTTTT,.,TRBJ2-2,many,TRBV5-1
CASSLDLSDTQYF,TGTGCCAGCAGCTTAGATCTGTCAGATACGCAGTATTTT,.,TRBJ2-3,many,TRBV11-2
CSASGPTGVGYGYTF,TGCAGTGCTAGCGGCCCGACAGGGGTGGGGTATGGCTACACCTTC,TRBD1,TRBJ1-2,.,TRBV20-1
CASSLGTSVETQYF,TGTGCCAGCAGCTTAGGGACTAGTGTGGAGACCCAGTACTTC,TRBD2,TRBJ2-5,few,TRBV7-8
CASSYWALTGDSSYEQYF,TGTGCCAGCAGTTATTGGGCCCTGACCGGGGACAGCTCCTACGAGCAGTACTTC,TRBD1,TRBJ2-7,many,TRBV6-5
CASSFTGTADYEQYF,TGTGCCAGCAGCTTTACCGGGACGGCCGACTACGAGCAGTACTTC,.,TRBJ2-7,few,TRBV5-6
CASRGLAANTGELFF,TGTGCCAGCAGAGGCCTAGCGGCCAACACCGGGGAGCTGTTTTTT,TRBD2,TRBJ2-2,many,TRBV12-3/TRBV12-4
CASSEAWGGSYNEQFF,TGTGCCAGCAGTGAAGCCTGGGGGGGCTCCTACAATGAGCAGTTCTTC,TRBD2,TRBJ2-1,many,TRBV2
CASSLWDRLFSYEQYF,TGTGCCAGCAGCCTATGGGACAGACTATTCTCCTACGAGCAGTACTTC,TRBD1,TRBJ2-7,.,TRBV5-5
CASSGKGTAAEGYTF,TGTGCCAGCAGTGGGAAGGGGACAGCGGCGGAAGGCTACACCTTC,TRBD1,TRBJ1-2,many,TRBV6-1
CASSPGGSRAEQYF,TGTGCCAGTAGTCCTGGAGGGAGCCGAGCGGAGCAGTACTTC,.,TRBJ2-7,few,TRBV19
CASSLLSSRFYNEQFF,TGTGCCAGCAGTTTGCTCAGCAGCAGGTTCTACAATGAGCAGTTCTTC,.,TRBJ2-1,few,TRBV28
CSARDWTGAYNEQFF,TGCAGTGCTAGAGATTGGACAGGGGCATACAATGAGCAGTTCTTC,TRBD1,TRBJ2-1,few,TRBV20-1
CSALLGSGANVLTF,TGCAGTGCTCTTCTAGGTTCTGGGGCCAACGTCCTGACTTTC,.,TRBJ2-6,few,TRBV20-1
CASSLGGTRYF,TGCGCCAGCAGCTTGGGGGGGACGCGCTATTTT,.,TRBJ2-3,few,TRBV5-1
CSARGEGTSGYEQYF,TGCAGTGCTAGAGGAGAGGGGACTAGCGGATACGAGCAGTACTTC,TRBD2,TRBJ2-7,many,TRBV20-1
CASSFYRSYEQYF,TGTGCCAGCAGCTTTTATAGGTCCTACGAGCAGTACTTC,.,TRBJ2-7,many,TRBV11-2
CASSLGEGGFSGYTF,TGCGCCAGCAGCTTGGGAGAGGGGGGATTCTCTGGCTACACCTTC,.,TRBJ1-2,many,TRBV5-1
CASSVEPPSGRPFQETQYF,TGTGCCAGCAGCGTTGAACCCCCTAGCGGGAGGCCCTTCCAAGAGACCCAGTACTTC,TRBD2,TRBJ2-5,.,TRBV9
CASSLVTEGPYNEQFF,TGTGCCAGCAGCTTAGTCACAGAGGGCCCCTACAATGAGCAGTTCTTC,.,TRBJ2-1,few,TRBV11-2
CASTPRDRGQGEQYF,TGTGCCAGCACACCCCGGGACAGGGGGCAGGGGGAGCAGTACTTC,TRBD1,TRBJ2-7,many,TRBV12-3/TRBV12-4
CASSLRGPTGELFF,TGTGCCAGCAGTTTAAGGGGGCCCACCGGGGAGCTGTTTTTT,TRBD1,TRBJ2-2,few,TRBV12-3/TRBV12-4
CASSLETRTGEQYF,TGTGCCAGCAGCTTGGAGACTAGGACCGGGGAGCAGTACTTC,.,TRBJ2-7,.,TRBV5-4
CASSLKGGSYNEQFF,TGTGCCAGCAGCTTAAAAGGGGGCTCCTACAATGAGCAGTTCTTC,.,TRBJ2-1,.,TRBV7-9
CASSDGHGGTYEQYF,TGTGCCAGCAGTGATGGGCACGGAGGGACTTACGAGCAGTACTTC,.,TRBJ2-7,few,TRBV2
CAWSVYSANTGELFF,TGTGCCTGGAGTGTATATAGTGCGAACACCGGGGAGCTGTTTTTT,.,TRBJ2-2,many,TRBV30